The text below deals with one TCR beta chain. Its antigen is undetermined. The CDR3 spans 12 residues. V shed 3 bases and J shed 5 bases, with 7 bases lying between them. Germline V gives CDR1 LGHNT, CDR2 FRNRAP. The sample comes from a study of blood T cells in healthy people across ages. General study results and limits: A roughly linear fall in TCR beta diversity per million T cells was seen with increasing age.

The second PCR ran about 6 to 12 cycles with a sample-barcoded 5' primer and J-beta primers. Each CDR3 protein gets one entry after TCRdb re-called the 5' RACE reads with MiXCR. The data hold some 1.5 million distinct CDR3 sequences, with less than 45% observed a single time. This chain uses TRBV12-5 with TRBJ2-5; no definite D call. This clonotype was obtained from a woman aged 18-29 years in good health. The sample comprised blood. The CDR3 DNA reads as TGTGCTAGTGGTTTCTCTTGGGAGACCCAGTACTTC. This gives the protein CASGFSWETQYF.